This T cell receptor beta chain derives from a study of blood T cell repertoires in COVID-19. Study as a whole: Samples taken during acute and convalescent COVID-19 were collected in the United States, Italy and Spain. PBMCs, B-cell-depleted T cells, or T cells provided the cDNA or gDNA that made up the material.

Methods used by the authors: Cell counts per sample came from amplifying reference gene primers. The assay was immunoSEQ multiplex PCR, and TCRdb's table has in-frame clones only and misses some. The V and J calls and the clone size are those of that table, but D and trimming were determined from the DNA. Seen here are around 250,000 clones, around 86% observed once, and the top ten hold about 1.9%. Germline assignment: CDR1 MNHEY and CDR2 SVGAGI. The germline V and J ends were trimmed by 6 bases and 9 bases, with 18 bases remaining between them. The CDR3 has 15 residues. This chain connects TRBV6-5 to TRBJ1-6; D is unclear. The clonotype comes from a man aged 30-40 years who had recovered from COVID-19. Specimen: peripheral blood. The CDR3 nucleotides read TGTGCCAGCAGGGCGTACGGCCTAGAGAGTTCACCCCTCCACTTT. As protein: CASRAYGLESSPLHF.